Listed below are T cell receptor beta chains from one sample, sequenced in a study of shared clonotypes between healthy human individuals. Measured with immunoSEQ multiplex PCR; TCRdb has only the in-frame clones, and not every one. The repertoire holds around 2,100,000 clones, with around 96% as singletons. Sequencing used naive CD8+ T cells sorted from blood. The receptors derive from a man between 18 and 35 years old in good health. Each CDR3 is given with its conserved first and last residue. A D gene is named only where the DNA matches it firmly.

J gene	V gene	D gene	CDR3 DNA	CDR3 protein
TRBJ2-7	TRBV4-1	-	TGCGCCAGCAGCCATAATCGCGGGACAGAAGCCTACGAGCAGTACTTC	CASSHNRGTEAYEQYF
TRBJ2-1	TRBV6-5	-	TGTGCCAGCAGCCTTCTCAGCGGCTCCTACAATGAGCAGTTCTTC	CASSLLSGSYNEQFF
TRBJ2-7	TRBV25-1	TRBD1	TGTGCCAGCAGTGAATATAAACAGGGGATCTTCTACGAGCAGTACTTC	CASSEYKQGIFYEQYF
TRBJ2-3	TRBV7-9	TRBD1	TGTGCCAGCAAAGGGGGCCCAGATACGCAGTATTTT	CASKGGPDTQYF
TRBJ2-7	TRBV4-1	-	TGCGCCAGCAGCCCGAGCCGGACAGTCTACGAGCAGTACTTC	CASSPSRTVYEQYF
TRBJ1-1	TRBV28	-	TGTGCCAGCAGTCAGACAATTATGAACACTGAAGCTTTCTTT	CASSQTIMNTEAFF
TRBJ1-2	TRBV2	TRBD1	TGTGCCAGCGTGGGACAGATATCATCTAACTATGGCTACACCTTC	CASVGQISSNYGYTF
TRBJ2-7	TRBV5-1	-	TGCGCCAGCAGCCTGGCGGCAACCTACGAGCAGTACTTC	CASSLAATYEQYF
TRBJ2-7	TRBV7-9	-	TGTGCCAGCAGCTTATCCCGCGGGATTAGCTCCTACGAGCAGTACTTC	CASSLSRGISSYEQYF
TRBJ1-2	TRBV2	TRBD1	TGTGCCAGCAGCCACCGGGACAGCTACTATGGCTACACCTTC	CASSHRDSYYGYTF